This entry lists 4 T cell receptor beta chains sequenced from one sample in a study of OX40 agonist ivuxolimab in advanced cancers. Clones were read by immunoSEQ multiplex PCR, and TCRdb kept only the in-frame ones, dropping some. The sample yields 66,000 or so clones, roughly 87% seen once. Source: CD4+ or CD8+ T cells sorted from blood, taken in a trial of the OX40 agonist ivuxolimab. These receptors were collected from an adult with an advanced solid tumor such as melanoma, head and neck, liver or kidney cancer.

The J gene is TRBJ1-1, the V gene TRBV7-2, with D perhaps matching TRBD1 (6 bases). This CDR3 comprises 14 residues. The germline V gene encodes CDR1 SGHTA and CDR2 FQGNSA. Trimming took off 5 bases at V and 4 bases at J, with 14 bases between the two ends. CDR3 nucleotide sequence: TGTGCCAGCAGCGCCCGAACAGGGCTCACTGAAGCTTTCTTT. This translates into CASSARTGLTEAFF.

This sequence joins TRBV5-6 and TRBJ1-5; D remains unclear. Germline assignment: CDR1 SGHDT and CDR2 YYEEEE. Deletions cut 4 bases from V and 5 bases from J, with 13 bases between. The CDR3 runs to 14 residues. Here the CDR3 DNA reads TGTGCCAGCAGCGGTGGGCGGTCAGATCAGCCCCAGCATTTT. Translated: CASSGGRSDQPQHF. The full variable domain, with the rest looked up from reference TRBV5-6 and TRBJ1-5, is DAGVTQSPTHLIKTRGQQVTLRCSPKSGHDTVSWYQQALGQGPQFIFQYYEEEERQRGNFPDRFSGHQFPNYSSELNVNALLLGDSALYLCASSGGRSDQPQHFGDGTRLSIL.

This clone was detected only once. The chain recombines TRBV18 with TRBJ2-7, with a tentative D call TRBD1 (6 bases). V gave up 3 bases and J gave up 1 base, with 10 bases separating them. CDR3 length equals 14 residues. CDR1 is KGHSH and CDR2 is LQKENI in the germline V gene. CDR3 region: CASSPRDTSYEQYF. The DNA of the CDR3 is TGTGCCAGCTCACCCCGGGACACTTCCTACGAGCAGTACTTC. Full variable domain (rest looked up from reference TRBV18 and TRBJ2-7): NAGVMQNPRHLVRRRGQEARLRCSPMKGHSHVYWYRQLPEEGLKFMVYLQKENIIDESGMPKERFSAEFPKEGPSILRIQQVVRGDSAAYFCASSPRDTSYEQYFGPGTRLTVT.

This clone was counted between two and nine times. The sample holds other DNA sequences that translate to the same CDR3. This chain connects TRBV5-1 to TRBJ1-1; D gene uncertain. CDR1 SGHRS and CDR2 YFSETQ come from the germline V gene. The CDR3 loop spans 14 amino acids. The ends were cut back, 1 base at V and 1 base at J, with 8 bases in the middle. The CDR3 nucleotides read TGCGCCAGCAGCTTGTCAACGGGGAACACTGAAGCTTTCTTT. This encodes CASSLSTGNTEAFF.